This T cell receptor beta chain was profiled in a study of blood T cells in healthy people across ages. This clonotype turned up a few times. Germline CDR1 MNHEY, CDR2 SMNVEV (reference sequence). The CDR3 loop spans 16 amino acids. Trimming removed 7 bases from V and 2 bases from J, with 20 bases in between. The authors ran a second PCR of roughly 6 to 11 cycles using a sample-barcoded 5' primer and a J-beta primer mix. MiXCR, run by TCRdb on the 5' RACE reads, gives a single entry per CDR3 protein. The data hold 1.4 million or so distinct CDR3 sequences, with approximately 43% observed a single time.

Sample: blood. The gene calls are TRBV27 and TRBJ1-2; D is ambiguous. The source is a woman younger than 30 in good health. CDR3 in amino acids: CASTGYFLGRNYGYTF. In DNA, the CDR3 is TGTGCCAGCACTGGATATTTTCTGGGGAGGAACTATGGCTACACCTTC.